The 23 T cell receptor beta chains given below trace back to one sample, sequenced in a study of early T cells in non-severe SARS-CoV-2 infection. TCRdb reprocessed the 5' RACE reads via MiXCR and lists one record per CDR3 protein. The sample shows tens of thousands of distinct CDR3 sequences, 13% to 15% of them seen only once. Sample: whole blood, taken at baseline. Receptor source: an adult who was a healthcare worker with PCR-confirmed SARS-CoV-2 infection or an uninfected control (not recorded which).

This clonotype was picked up a small number of times. The chain is built from TRBV12-3 or TRBV12-4 and TRBJ1-1; D perhaps matches TRBD1 (6 bases). Deletions cut 5 bases from V and 11 bases from J, with 18 bases between. The CDR3 loop spans 13 amino acids. The CDR3 nucleotides are TGTGCCAGCAGTCCGGGGGGGGCCGGTTTCGCTTTCTTT. Protein product: CASSPGGAGFAFF.

This clonotype has only a few counts. The junction and the germline gene differ at one end; a read error may be behind it. The chain joins TRBV3-1 to TRBJ1-4; D possibly corresponds to TRBD1 (5 bases). The V gene's germline CDR1 is LGHDT and CDR2 YNNKEL (reference sequence). This CDR3 has 12 residues. Here the CDR3 DNA reads TGTGCCAGCAGCCAAGATACAGGATTAAGGATTTTT. Its translation: CASSQDTGLRIF.

This clonotype was detected only a few times. The V call is TRBV24-1, the J call TRBJ2-2; unclear D gene. V was trimmed by 3 bases and J by 2 bases, leaving 6 bases between them. The germline V gene encodes CDR1 KGHDR and CDR2 SFDVKD. The CDR3 totals 14 residues. The CDR3 nucleotides read TGTGCCACCAGTGATCACACCAACACCGGGGAGCTGTTTTTT. Protein product: CATSDHTNTGELFF.

This clonotype was observed a few times. The chain has TRBV20-1 and TRBJ1-5; the match to TRBD1 covers 7 bases. CDR1 is DFQATT, CDR2 SNEGSKA, per germline (reference sequence). V lost 5 bases and J lost 0; bases outside the gene matches: 7. This CDR3 contains 15 residues. CDR3 region: CSAFRDSYSNQPQHF. CDR3 coding DNA: TGCAGTGCTTTCCGGGACAGCTATAGCAATCAGCCCCAGCATTTT.

This clonotype appeared a few times. This chain uses TRBV28 with TRBJ1-2; TRBD1 matches 8 bases. The J segment lost 5 bases and the V segment lost 6 bases, leaving 8 bases of the junction unmatched. Germline CDR1 MDHEN, CDR2 SYDVKM. This CDR3 spans 14 amino acids. The chain's CDR3 is CASSQDRVVYGYTF. In DNA form, the CDR3 reads TGTGCCAGCAGCCAGGACAGGGTAGTGTATGGCTACACCTTC.

This chain links TRBV20-1 with TRBJ2-5; D is perhaps TRBD2 (6 bases). Germline CDR1 DFQATT, CDR2 SNEGSKA (reference sequence). The CDR3 length is 12 residues. Trimming pared 4 bases from V and 4 bases from J, leaving 10 bases between. The CDR3 nucleotides are TGCAGTGCTACGAAGGGAGGAGAGACCCAGTACTTC. Encoded protein: CSATKGGETQYF.

This rearrangement joins TRBV9 to TRBJ2-7; D possibly corresponds to TRBD2 (6 bases). Germline CDR1 SGDLS, CDR2 YYNGEE. This CDR3 has 14 amino acids. The V end lost 3 bases, the J end lost 6 bases, and 16 bases lay between the germline ends. DNA for the CDR3: TGTGCCAGCAGCGACCGGAACTCCGGGGGCGAGCAGTACTTC. This translates into CASSDRNSGGEQYF.

This clonotype came up many times. The genes are TRBV5-1 and TRBJ1-1, with a tentative D call TRBD1 (5 bases). V was pared by 9 bases and J by 1 base, with 13 bases between. From germline, CDR1 is SGHRS and CDR2 YFSETQ. The CDR3 totals 13 residues. The CDR3 is CATRFQGNTEAFF. CDR3 DNA: TGCGCCACCCGATTCCAGGGGAACACTGAAGCTTTCTTT.

V is TRBV11-2 and J is TRBJ2-1; no clear D gene. Germline V gives CDR1 SGHAT, CDR2 FQNNGV. CDR3 size: 14 residues. V was trimmed by 0 bases and J by 10 bases, leaving 13 bases between them. The chain's CDR3 is CASSLDVTVPEQFF. For the CDR3, the DNA is TGTGCCAGCAGCTTAGATGTTACCGTTCCCGAGCAGTTCTTC. The variable domain in full, completed from reference TRBV11-2 and TRBJ2-1, reads EAGVAQSPRYKIIEKRQSVAFWCNPISGHATLYWYQQILGQGPKLLIQFQNNGVVDDSQLPKDRFSAERLKGVDSTLKIQPAKLEDSAVYLCASSLDVTVPEQFFGPGTRLTVL.

This clonotype was detected ten times or more. The chain links TRBV24-1 to TRBJ1-6; tentative D call: TRBD1 (5 bases). Trimming removed 12 bases from V and 7 bases from J, with 18 bases in between. CDR3 length: 14 amino acids. Germline loops: CDR1 KGHDR, CDR2 SFDVKD. The CDR3 coding sequence is TGTGCCGCCGAGGAGGGGACCTTAAATTCACCCCTCCACTTT. Its protein product is CAAEEGTLNSPLHF.

Ten or more counts support this clonotype. The chain recombines TRBV29-1 with TRBJ2-2, with D perhaps being TRBD1 or TRBD2 (5 bases each). Trimming shortened V by 6 bases and J by 0 bases, and 11 bases separated the two germline ends. CDR3 length: 14 amino acids. CDR1 is SQVTM, CDR2 ANQGSEA, per germline. CDR3 in DNA: TGCAGCGTAGGGACGGCCGCGAACACCGGGGAGCTGTTTTTT. Translating gives CSVGTAANTGELFF.

J is TRBJ2-7 and V is TRBV20-1, with 11 bases aligning to TRBD2. The CDR3 has 14 amino acids. From germline, CDR1 is DFQATT and CDR2 SNEGSKA (reference sequence). V lost 5 bases to trimming and J lost 4 bases; unmatched junction nucleotides: 7. The CDR3 region has the DNA TGCAGTGCTCCACGACTAGCGGGATTTTACGAGCAGTACTTC. It encodes CSAPRLAGFYEQYF.

The gene calls are TRBV20-1 and TRBJ2-3; 8 nucleotides align to TRBD2. V gave up 5 bases and J gave up 5 bases; unmatched junction bases: 12. Germline CDR1 is DFQATT and CDR2 is SNEGSKA (reference sequence). CDR3 length equals 15 residues. CDR3 coding DNA: TGCAGTGCTTTTCTCCCGGGACTAGGTGTAGATACGCAGTATTTT. Translated: CSAFLPGLGVDTQYF.

The rearrangement joins TRBV5-4 to TRBJ1-4; a weak D match, TRBD1 (5 bases). Trimming took off 0 bases at V and 12 bases at J, with 12 bases between the two ends. The CDR3 is 13 residues long. The germline V gene encodes CDR1 SGHNT and CDR2 YYREEE (reference sequence). The DNA of the CDR3 is TGTGCCAGCAGCTTGGTAGGACATGAGGAACTGTTTTTT. This codes for CASSLVGHEELFF.

This clonotype was counted only a few times. The chain combines TRBV6-2 or TRBV6-3 with TRBJ2-1, with a weak D call TRBD1 (7 bases). The CDR3 runs 14 residues. Trimming stripped 10 bases from V and 6 bases from J, with 19 bases between. Germline V gives CDR1 MNHEY, CDR2 SVGEGT. This chain's CDR3 is CATDRELAANEQFF. For the CDR3, the DNA is TGTGCCACCGACAGGGAGTTAGCGGCCAATGAGCAGTTCTTC.

Only a few counts were recorded for this clonotype. The chain carries TRBV12-3 or TRBV12-4 and TRBJ2-7, with D perhaps matching TRBD2 (6 bases). This CDR3 has 14 amino acids. With 7 bases removed from V and 4 bases from J, the gap between germline ends came to 17 bases. The CDR3 is CASTRGGSQYEQYF. The CDR3 coding sequence is TGTGCCAGCACCCGTGGGGGGAGCCAATACGAGCAGTACTTC.

A few counts support this clonotype. V usage is TRBV7-2 and J usage is TRBJ2-7; 7 nucleotides match TRBD1. Germline-derived CDR1 and CDR2 are SGHTA and FQGNSA. Trimming took 0 bases from V and 2 from J; bases not matched to a gene: 4. The CDR3 has 15 amino acids. Here the CDR3 DNA reads TGTGCCAGCAGCTTAGCCCCCCAGGGGGCCTACGAGCAGTACTTC. This translates into CASSLAPQGAYEQYF.

The chain joins TRBV12-3 or TRBV12-4 to TRBJ2-7; D is possibly TRBD2 (5 bases). V shed 4 bases and J shed 6 bases, with 13 bases lying between them. The CDR3 runs 13 residues. This chain's CDR3 is CASSSEVSSEQYF. CDR3 coding DNA: TGTGCCAGCAGTTCGGAGGTCTCGTCCGAGCAGTACTTC.

The sample holds a few counts of this clonotype. The V and J genes are TRBV20-1 and TRBJ2-1, with TRBD1 matching 11 bases. CDR3 size: 15 residues. The junction had 14 bases not matched to a gene; V was cut back by 8 bases and J by 8 bases. The germline V gene encodes CDR1 DFQATT and CDR2 SNEGSKA (reference sequence). This CDR3 reads CSPPGWTGGGDEQFF. Written as DNA, the CDR3 is TGCAGTCCGCCAGGGTGGACAGGGGGCGGTGATGAGCAGTTCTTC.

This clonotype came up a few times. The rearrangement links TRBV28 to TRBJ2-1; D is possibly TRBD2 (6 bases). V was trimmed by 6 bases and J by 7 bases, leaving 7 bases between them. The germline gives CDR1 MDHEN, CDR2 SYDVKM. CDR3 length: 11 amino acids. CDR3 bases: TGTGCCAGCAGGGAGGGAAATGAGCAGTTCTTC. Translated, it gives CASREGNEQFF. Full variable domain (outside the CDR3, taken from reference TRBV28 and TRBJ2-1): DVKVTQSSRYLVKRTGEKVFLECVQDMDHENMFWYRQDPGLGLRLIYFSYDVKMKEKGDIPEGYSVSREKKERFSLILESASTNQTSMYLCASREGNEQFFGPGTRLTVL.

This clonotype was counted only a few times. The chain employs TRBV5-1 and TRBJ2-3; TRBD2 matches at 13 bases. The junction had 4 bases not matched to a gene; V was cut back by 5 bases and J by 4 bases. Germline V lookup: CDR1 SGHRS, CDR2 YFSETQ. CDR3 length: 15 residues. CDR3 sequence: CASSYGTSGADTQYF. For the CDR3, the DNA is TGCGCCAGCAGTTATGGGACTAGCGGGGCAGATACGCAGTATTTT.

This clonotype was counted at least ten times. The rearrangement joins TRBV2 to TRBJ1-6, with D possibly being TRBD1 (5 bases). This CDR3 contains 14 residues. V lost 6 bases and J lost 5, with 11 bases in between. The germline gives CDR1 SNHLY, CDR2 FYNNEI. CDR3 bases: TGTGCCAGCAGGTTCCAGGGAAATAATTCACCCCTCCACTTT. This sequence encodes CASRFQGNNSPLHF. Drawing the rest from reference TRBV2 and TRBJ1-6, the complete variable domain is EPEVTQTPSHQVTQMGQEVILRCVPISNHLYFYWYRQILGQKVEFLVSFYNNEISEKSEIFDDQFSVERPDGSNFTLKIRSTKLEDSAMYFCASRFQGNNSPLHFGNGTRLTVT.

In its sample, this clonotype was seen a few times. This chain joins TRBV4-1 and TRBJ2-7; 11 bases align to TRBD2. The CDR3 loop spans 15 amino acids. The V gene end was trimmed by 8 bases and the J gene end by 7 bases; junction bases not matched to a gene: 13. Germline CDR1 reads MGHRA; CDR2 reads YSYEKL. The DNA for the CDR3 is TGCGCCAGCGAAAATGCGACTAGCGGGGTCCTGGAGCAGTACTTC. Translation: CASENATSGVLEQYF.